These 32 T cell receptor beta chains originate from one sample sequenced in a study of blood T cell repertoires in COVID-19. Clones were read by immunoSEQ multiplex PCR, and TCRdb kept only the in-frame ones, dropping some. The sample consists of about 110,000 clones, around 88% of them appearing once. Sample: peripheral blood. The receptor source for this set is a middle-aged man with active or convalescent COVID-19.

The V and J genes are TRBV29-1 and TRBJ2-2, with TRBD1 as a possible D gene (5 bases). Between the trimmed V and J ends, which lost 6 bases and 3 bases, there was a span of 20 bases. The CDR3 sequence is 16 residues long. Looked up from germline, CDR1 is SQVTM and CDR2 is ANQGSEA. CDR3 protein: CSVSPRVLGDTGELFF. The CDR3 DNA reads TGCAGCGTGTCCCCGAGAGTCCTAGGGGACACCGGGGAGCTGTTTTTT.

This chain joins TRBV7-2 and TRBJ2-5, with D maybe TRBD2 (5 bases). The CDR3 sequence is 16 residues long. The V end was cut by 2 bases, the J end by 1 base, with 14 bases between. From germline, CDR1 is SGHTA and CDR2 FQGNSA. The CDR3, as DNA: TGTGCCAGCAGCTTAAAACTAGTGTATACCCAAGAGACCCAGTACTTC. Protein: CASSLKLVYTQETQYF.

The V call is TRBV19, the J call TRBJ1-6; D gene ambiguous. The CDR3 is 13 amino acids. V was shortened by 5 bases and J by 8 bases, with 10 bases between the two germline ends. Germline-derived CDR1 and CDR2 are LNHDA and SQIVND (reference sequence). The CDR3 nucleotides read TGTGCCAGTAGTCCGTGGAGGGATTCACCCCTCCACTTT. Translated: CASSPWRDSPLHF.

The chain recombines TRBV6-5 with TRBJ2-5, with 7 bases fitting TRBD1. Per germline, CDR1 MNHEY and CDR2 SVGAGI. This CDR3 has 14 residues. V lost 6 bases, J lost 1 base, and 5 bases stayed unmatched. CDR3 coding DNA: TGTGCCAGCAGGGTTTGGGACAGCCAAGAGACCCAGTACTTC. As protein: CASRVWDSQETQYF.

The chain couples TRBV3-1 (or the pseudogene TRBV3-2) to TRBJ1-2; no definite D call. The V end lost 5 bases, the J end lost 4 bases, and 14 bases lay between the germline ends. Germline-derived CDR1 and CDR2 are LGHDT and YNNKEL (reference sequence). This CDR3 contains 14 residues. This CDR3 reads CASSKSEGFYGYTF. CDR3 DNA: TGTGCCAGCAGCAAGTCTGAGGGCTTCTATGGCTACACCTTC.

The chain has TRBV6-2 or TRBV6-3 and TRBJ2-3; D unresolved. The germline V and J ends were trimmed by 6 bases and 2 bases, with 6 bases remaining between them. This CDR3 is 12 amino acids long. Germline CDR1 MNHEY, CDR2 SVGEGT. This CDR3 is CASSLDTDTQYF. CDR3 in DNA: TGTGCCAGCAGCCTAGACACAGATACGCAGTATTTT.

The gene calls are TRBV28 and TRBJ1-4; perhaps TRBD1 as D (5 bases). Trimming pared 8 bases from V and 4 bases from J, leaving 11 bases between. This CDR3 contains 13 residues. The germline V gene has CDR1 MDHEN and CDR2 SYDVKM. The chain's CDR3 is CASLLGGNEKLFF. CDR3 coding DNA: TGTGCCAGCCTACTCGGGGGTAATGAAAAACTGTTTTTT. The whole variable domain, remainder taken from reference TRBV28 and TRBJ1-4, is DVKVTQSSRYLVKRTGEKVFLECVQDMDHENMFWYRQDPGLGLRLIYFSYDVKMKEKGDIPEGYSVSREKKERFSLILESASTNQTSMYLCASLLGGNEKLFFGSGTQLSVL.

The chain carries TRBV5-4 and TRBJ2-1, with 10 bases that match TRBD2. This CDR3 has 16 amino acids. V shed 4 bases and J 7 bases; nucleotides not matched to a gene: 11. Germline CDR1 SGHNT, CDR2 YYREEE (reference sequence). The CDR3 loop is CASSHPSGRGANEQFF. The CDR3 DNA reads as TGTGCCAGCAGCCACCCTAGCGGGAGAGGGGCTAATGAGCAGTTCTTC.

This sequence joins TRBV6-1 and TRBJ2-5, with 7 bases aligning to TRBD1. V lost 1 base, J lost 0 bases, and 8 bases stayed unmatched. Looked up from germline, CDR1 is MNHNS and CDR2 is SASEGT. This CDR3 is 17 amino acids long. The CDR3 bases are TGTGCCAGCAGTGAAGAGACAGGGTGGCGGTACCAAGAGACCCAGTACTTC. Its protein product is CASSEETGWRYQETQYF.

This clone showed up just once. J is TRBJ2-3 and V is TRBV10-1, with unresolved D. The CDR3 covers 11 residues. Germline CDR1 and CDR2: WNHNN and SYGVQD (reference sequence). Trimming pared 3 bases from V and 7 bases from J, leaving 5 bases between. The chain's CDR3 is CASSDSYTQYF. As DNA, the CDR3 is TGCGCCAGCAGTGACTCCTATACGCAGTATTTT.

The chain combines TRBV27 with TRBJ1-1, with 9 bases that match TRBD1. From germline, CDR1 is MNHEY and CDR2 SMNVEV (reference sequence). The CDR3 consists of 13 residues. Germline trimming cut 7 bases from V and 6 bases from J; bases unmatched to any gene: 6. This chain's CDR3 is CASTPRQGAEAFF. The CDR3 bases are TGTGCCAGCACCCCTCGACAGGGGGCTGAAGCTTTCTTT.

The rearrangement links TRBV19 to TRBJ2-7; weak D call: TRBD1 (5 bases). The CDR3 runs 13 residues. The V end lost 5 bases, the J end lost 7 bases, and 15 bases lay between the germline ends. CDR1 and CDR2 (germline): LNHDA, SQIVND (reference sequence). CDR3 residues: CASSLGRGGEQYF. The CDR3 nucleotides read TGTGCCAGTAGTTTGGGTAGGGGCGGAGAGCAGTACTTC.

This chain connects TRBV7-2 to TRBJ2-5; the D gene is possibly TRBD1 (6 bases). Germline CDR1 and CDR2: SGHTA and FQGNSA. The CDR3 loop spans 13 amino acids. Trimming removed 2 bases at V and 5 bases at J, with 9 bases between. In nucleotides, the CDR3 is TGTGCCAGCAGCTTAATGGACAGTGAGACCCAGTACTTC. Amino acids: CASSLMDSETQYF.

The rearrangement links TRBV7-2 to TRBJ1-2, with a weak D call TRBD1 (5 bases). The CDR3 runs 12 residues. Per the germline V gene, CDR1 is SGHTA and CDR2 is FQGNSA. Trimming took off 2 bases at V and 8 bases at J, with 9 bases between the two ends. The CDR3 sequence is CASSLSGGGYTF. The CDR3 nucleotides are TGTGCCAGCAGCTTATCGGGGGGAGGCTACACCTTC.

The chain combines TRBV30 with TRBJ2-1, with 15 positions matching TRBD2. Germline values: CDR1 GTSNPN, CDR2 SVGIG (reference sequence). The CDR3 contains 15 residues. The V and J ends lost 1 base and 9 bases, in that order; junction bases with no gene match: 4. The CDR3 here is CAWSGGLAGGGEQFF. The CDR3 nucleotides read TGTGCCTGGAGTGGCGGACTAGCGGGAGGGGGTGAGCAGTTCTTC.

This chain joins TRBV28 and TRBJ1-5, with unresolved D. CDR3 length: 15 amino acids. The germline gives CDR1 MDHEN, CDR2 SYDVKM. Trimming pared 2 bases from V and 6 bases from J, leaving 14 bases between. The CDR3 sequence is CASSLGYGFRQPQHF. CDR3 sequence (DNA): TGTGCCAGCAGTTTAGGTTACGGGTTCCGTCAGCCCCAGCATTTT.

J is TRBJ2-3 and V is TRBV15, with TRBD1 as a possible D gene (5 bases). The CDR3 is 16 residues long. Germline assignment: CDR1 LNHNV and CDR2 YYDKDF (reference sequence). Deletions cut 0 bases from V and 2 bases from J, with 12 bases between. The CDR3 is CATSREGAPATDTQYF. CDR3 sequence (DNA): TGTGCCACCAGCAGAGAAGGGGCACCGGCCACAGATACGCAGTATTTT.

This chain links TRBV11-2 with TRBJ2-1; D uncertain. This CDR3 is 13 amino acids long. Per the germline V gene, CDR1 is SGHAT and CDR2 is FQNNGV. With 5 bases removed from V and 4 bases from J, the gap between germline ends came to 9 bases. The CDR3 bases are TGTGCCAGCAGCCAGACTGTATACAATGAGCAGTTCTTC. As protein: CASSQTVYNEQFF. Variable domain in full (rest from reference TRBV11-2 and TRBJ2-1): EAGVAQSPRYKIIEKRQSVAFWCNPISGHATLYWYQQILGQGPKLLIQFQNNGVVDDSQLPKDRFSAERLKGVDSTLKIQPAKLEDSAVYLCASSQTVYNEQFFGPGTRLTVL.

This chain links TRBV6-6 with TRBJ1-1, with 8 bases matching TRBD1. Trimming at V came to 6 bases and at J to 8 bases, leaving 11 bases not matched to a gene. The CDR3 loop spans 14 amino acids. Germline loops: CDR1 MNHNY, CDR2 SVGAGI (reference sequence). In DNA, the CDR3 is TGTGCCAGCAGACTCAGGGGGCTCGACTTCGAAGCTTTCTTT. Protein product: CASRLRGLDFEAFF.

V usage is TRBV30 and J usage is TRBJ2-7, with D perhaps TRBD1 (6 bases). CDR1 and CDR2 from the germline V gene are GTSNPN and SVGIG (reference sequence). The ends were cut back, 6 bases at V and 3 bases at J, with 12 bases in the middle. The CDR3 covers 12 residues. CDR3 in DNA: TGTGCCTGTCAGGACAGTGGCTACGAGCAGTACTTC. Amino acid sequence: CACQDSGYEQYF.

J is TRBJ2-3 and V is TRBV9; 8 positions match TRBD2. Germline CDR1 reads SGDLS; CDR2 reads YYNGEE. J was trimmed by 6 bases and V by 4 bases; bases with no gene match: 13. This CDR3 has 16 residues. The CDR3 bases are TGTGCCAGCAGCTCCCTTGCAGCGGGAGTGGTTGATACGCAGTATTTT. It is translated as CASSSLAAGVVDTQYF. Drawing the rest from reference TRBV9 and TRBJ2-3, the complete variable domain is DSGVTQTPKHLITATGQRVTLRCSPRSGDLSVYWYQQSLDQGLQFLIQYYNGEERAKGNILERFSAQQFPDLHSELNLSSLELGDSALYFCASSSLAAGVVDTQYFGPGTRLTVL.

The rearrangement uses TRBV4-2 and TRBJ1-4, with D unresolved. The ends were cut back, 2 bases at V and 0 bases at J, with 16 bases in the middle. Germline loops: CDR1 LGHNA, CDR2 YNFKEQ. CDR3 size: 18 residues. Here the CDR3 reads CASSQHPPIGATNEKLFF. CDR3 in DNA: TGTGCCAGCAGCCAACATCCTCCTATCGGGGCAACTAATGAAAAACTGTTTTTT.

This chain joins TRBV19 and TRBJ2-7; possible D gene TRBD1, 5 bases. The CDR3 covers 13 residues. CDR1 LNHDA and CDR2 SQIVND come from the germline V gene (reference sequence). V lost 4 bases and J 7 bases, leaving 14 bases between the germline ends. CDR3 in amino acids: CASSTPPAGEQYF. CDR3 in DNA: TGTGCCAGTAGTACCCCCCCAGCAGGGGAGCAGTACTTC.

The chain recombines TRBV28 with TRBJ1-1; D unresolved. Germline V gene data show CDR1 as MDHEN and CDR2 as SYDVKM. V was shortened by 6 bases and J by 1 base, with 12 bases between the two germline ends. This CDR3 contains 14 residues. The chain's CDR3 is CASSDSTRNTEAFF. The DNA for the CDR3 is TGTGCCAGCAGCGACTCGACGCGGAACACTGAAGCTTTCTTT. The full variable domain, its missing parts supplied by reference TRBV28 and TRBJ1-1, is DVKVTQSSRYLVKRTGEKVFLECVQDMDHENMFWYRQDPGLGLRLIYFSYDVKMKEKGDIPEGYSVSREKKERFSLILESASTNQTSMYLCASSDSTRNTEAFFGQGTRLTVV.

This rearrangement joins TRBV28 to TRBJ2-1, with TRBD1 identical over 7 bases. The CDR3 length is 16 residues. The V gene end was trimmed by 4 bases and the J gene end by 0 bases; junction bases not matched to a gene: 6. CDR1 MDHEN and CDR2 SYDVKM come from the germline V gene. The CDR3 sequence: CASSSPEGASYNEQFF. CDR3 sequence (DNA): TGTGCCAGCAGTTCCCCCGAGGGGGCCTCCTACAATGAGCAGTTCTTC.

The V gene is TRBV27, the J gene TRBJ1-2, with a tentative D call TRBD1 (6 bases). CDR3 length: 17 amino acids. CDR1 and CDR2 from the germline V gene are MNHEY and SMNVEV (reference sequence). V lost 0 bases to trimming and J lost 2 bases, with 16 bases between them. The CDR3 nucleotides read TGTGCCAGCAGTTTATCGGATACAGGGAATACCAACTATGGCTACACCTTC. Translated: CASSLSDTGNTNYGYTF.

This chain uses TRBV2 with TRBJ1-2; tentatively, D is TRBD1 (5 bases). Trimming removed 10 bases at V and 2 bases at J, with 14 bases between. The germline CDR1 and CDR2 sequences are SNHLY and FYNNEI. This CDR3 spans 13 amino acids. The CDR3 here is CATSGEGNYGYTF. The CDR3 coding sequence is TGTGCCACCTCCGGGGAGGGGAACTATGGCTACACCTTC.

This clone was seen once. This chain uses TRBV28 with TRBJ2-7, with 7 bases fitting TRBD1. The trim removed 5 bases at V and 11 bases at J, leaving 6 bases unmatched. Per germline, CDR1 MDHEN and CDR2 SYDVKM. The CDR3 consists of 11 residues. As DNA, the CDR3 is TGTGCCAGCAGTGACGGACAGGTTAAGTACTTC. Protein product: CASSDGQVKYF. The whole variable domain, filled in from reference TRBV28 and TRBJ2-7, reads DVKVTQSSRYLVKRTGEKVFLECVQDMDHENMFWYRQDPGLGLRLIYFSYDVKMKEKGDIPEGYSVSREKKERFSLILESASTNQTSMYLCASSDGQVKYFGPGTRLTVT.

The rearrangement joins TRBV6-5 to TRBJ1-6; TRBD1 matches at 8 bases. The CDR3 sequence is 12 residues long. Germline trimming cut 11 bases from V and 14 bases from J; bases unmatched to any gene: 11. Germline V CDR1 and CDR2: MNHEY, SVGAGI. CDR3 residues: CASRTGILALHF. The CDR3 DNA follows: TGTGCCTCCCGGACAGGGATCTTGGCCCTCCACTTT.

V and J are TRBV10-1 and TRBJ1-5; perhaps TRBD1 as D (6 bases). Trimming pared 0 bases from V and 7 bases from J, leaving 7 bases between. Germline loops: CDR1 WNHNN, CDR2 SYGVQD (reference sequence). This CDR3 has 13 residues. The CDR3 DNA reads TGCGCCAGCAGTGAGTCGAGGGGGCAGCCCCAGCATTTT. Amino acids: CASSESRGQPQHF.

The chain uses TRBV20-1 and TRBJ2-7, with 7 nucleotides matching TRBD1. Germline CDR1 DFQATT, CDR2 SNEGSKA (reference sequence). This CDR3 contains 11 residues. Trimming at V came to 5 bases and at J to 9 bases, leaving 7 bases not matched to a gene. CDR3 sequence (DNA): TGCAGTGCTTACGGGACAGTCGGGCAGTACTTC. It is translated as CSAYGTVGQYF.

CDR3 coding DNA: TGTGCCAGCAGCTTAAACGTCGGGACACCGAACACTGAAGCTTTCTTT. It yields the protein CASSLNVGTPNTEAFF. V is TRBV11-3 and J is TRBJ1-1; TRBD1 might be the D (6 bases). The CDR3 spans 16 residues. V was cut by 2 bases and J by 1 base, with 14 bases left in between. Germline V gene data show CDR1 as SGHNT and CDR2 as YENEEA.